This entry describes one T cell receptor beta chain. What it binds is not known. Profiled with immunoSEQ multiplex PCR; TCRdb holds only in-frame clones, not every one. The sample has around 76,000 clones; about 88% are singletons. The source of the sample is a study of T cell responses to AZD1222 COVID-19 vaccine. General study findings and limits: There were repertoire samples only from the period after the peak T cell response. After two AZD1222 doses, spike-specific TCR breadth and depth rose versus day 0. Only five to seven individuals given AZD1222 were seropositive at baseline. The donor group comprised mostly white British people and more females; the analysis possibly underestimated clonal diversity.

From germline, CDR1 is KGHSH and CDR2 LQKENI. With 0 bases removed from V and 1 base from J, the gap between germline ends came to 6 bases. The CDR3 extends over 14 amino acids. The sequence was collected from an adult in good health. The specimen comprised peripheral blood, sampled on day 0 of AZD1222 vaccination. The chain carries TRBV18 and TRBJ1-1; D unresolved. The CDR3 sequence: CASSPPSTNTEAFF. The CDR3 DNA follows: TGTGCCAGCTCACCACCGTCAACGAACACTGAAGCTTTCTTT.